This T cell receptor beta chain came from a study of cytomegalovirus exposure and HLA in healthy donors (dated by TCRdb to 2015 to 2018). Notes on the research overall: An earlier analysis of approximately 600 of the donors reported more than 250 Gb of sequence data and more than 90 million unique TCR beta sequences from around 200 million T cells. The genetic ancestry cluster associated with self-reported Caucasian donors included roughly four fifths of the roughly 400 genotyped donors. Roughly 5 DR-DQ haplotypes were handled as single units for association and clustering, since linkage in the cohort was strong. An early release covering around 630 HLA-typed donors comprised approximately 290 gigabases of sequencing data and 65 million to 100 million unique TCR sequences. To predict cytomegalovirus infection status, the study combined high-throughput TCR immunosequencing, statistical association of individual TCRs with disease status, and machine learning. A later genetic analysis took genome-wide SNP genotypes for about 60% of the roughly 670 donors and used that subset as a discovery cohort. Among about 400 genotyped donors of the cohort, an average of approximately 240,000 unique TCR beta nucleotide sequences was sequenced per donor, of which roughly 17% were non-productive. The study was designed to test whether signatures of past pathogen exposure could be identified by cataloging public T cell receptors. Besides the first cohort of approximately 670 subjects, a separate validation cohort made up of over 100 different subjects was used. Typing coverage varied by locus: about 620-630 donors for A, B, C, DRB1 and DQB1; roughly 500 for DQA1; 600 to 610 for DPA1; 450 to 480 for DPB1. All discovery cohort repertoires had been generated using a single sequencing platform. The study used immunosequencing to profile the T cell repertoires of several hundred subjects and linked those repertoires to cytomegalovirus serostatus. Rather than drawing on any new phenotypic data, the later analysis identified candidate immune exposures from TCR beta sequences and the way those sequences occurred across donors. Donor age, sex, ethnicity and CMV serostatus were compiled together with the repertoire data. To study patterns of TCR occurrence, a later analysis re-analyzed previously published TCR beta repertoires from 600 to 750 donors and added high-resolution HLA genotyping. An earlier analysis of 587 of the donors applied high-throughput TCR beta sequencing to assess whether each TCR beta V gene segment acted as functional or pseudogenic. Both class I and class II loci were covered by HLA typing, at four-digit resolution. What the authors observed across the whole study: A further reported finding was that TCR beta sequences accurately predicted the HLA-A and HLA-B alleles for most subjects in the first cohort. Broadly in line with IMGT annotations, most TCR beta V segments showed up in productive rearrangements about 87% or about 30% of the time in an earlier analysis of around 550 of the donors. In a later genetic analysis, fewer N-insertions in productive TCRs were reported among donors in an Asian-associated ancestry cluster than the roughly 700-donor mean. A later analysis reported that several top co-occurrence clusters appeared linked to parvovirus B19, influenza, CMV and Epstein-Barr virus. The authors suggested that the approach could potentially be generalized to other disease states and immunological phenotypes. Three of the identified cytomegalovirus-associated TCR beta chains were confirmed in vitro to be specific for cytomegalovirus antigens. Correlated functional status among segregating V segments might reflect linkage disequilibrium, but an unknown experimental factor could not be ruled out. In a later analysis, some 18,000 TCR beta sequences were associated with specific HLA alleles at a false discovery rate of 0.05. The only immune exposure information available for the cohort was CMV serostatus. This cohort had only TCR beta chains sequenced, and the lack of alpha or paired-chain data limited which features could be detected. HLA typing was unavailable for some donors at each locus, so association tests used only the typed subset. Most CMV-associated TCR beta chains appeared to be HLA-restricted in a later analysis, and the HLA associations seemed to be driven largely by CMV exposure. In a later analysis, HLA-associated TCR beta chains were found to be more clonally expanded and to have lower generation probabilities than equally common non-associated chains. Most TCR sequences were seen in very few donors, while some public TCRs were found in many individuals. In a later analysis, the rate of TCR association differed among HLA loci, with DRB1 alleles having the most associated TCRs and HLA-C alleles having the fewest. The study gave a list of 150 to 200 TCR beta chains associated with cytomegalovirus. In a later genetic analysis, a missense DCLRE1C variant was associated with V-gene and J-gene trimming of TCR beta chains, and the association was replicated in an independent cohort. Strong co-occurrence of HLA alleles, especially DR and DQ, made assigning TCR associations to individual alleles difficult. A cluster of highly shared sequence variants was judged likely to represent a technical artifact of the sequencing pipeline. Some IMGT-functional V segments, including TRBV6-2 and TRBV6-3, could not be distinguished by the 87-base-pair reads and were therefore excluded. The earlier analysis of fewer than 750 of the donors excluded roughly 17 rarely observed V segments, including chromosome 9 orphons, because counts were too low. Cytomegalovirus status was reported to be diagnosed by the classifier with high specificity and sensitivity in both the original and validation cohorts. Sequencing depth was assumed to be roughly uniform across donors in the presence/absence analyses, though that assumption may not hold.

Turning to this clone: No antigen is known for it.

The cohort comprised 550 to 700 healthy bone marrow donors. Cohort members were all nominally healthy when sampled, although unrecorded immune exposures were likely present. The donor tested CMV seronegative and was one of the 352 seronegative cohort members. A peripheral blood sample was collected from each donor, and TCR beta sequencing was performed on peripheral blood mononuclear cells. The Qiagen DNeasy Blood Extraction Kit was used to extract genomic DNA from the blood cell samples. The library was built by means of the immunoSEQ multiplex PCR assay. For the multiplex PCR, a mixture combining 60 forward primers for TCR Vbeta segments and 13 reverse primers for TCR Jbeta segments was used. The CDR3 region of rearranged TCR beta genes was amplified from genomic DNA with a multiplex PCR assay. On the Illumina HiSeq System, the amplified TCR beta libraries were sequenced as 87-base-pair reads. Under the source paper's analysis protocol: A later analysis tallied 75 million to 95 million unique TCR beta chains across the 660 or so repertoires, and some 12 million of those chains were shared by two or more donors. A nearest-neighbor algorithm error-corrected the raw reads and collapsed the reads into unique sequences, merging closely related sequences to remove PCR and sequencing errors. CDR3 sequences were aligned to IMGT reference sequences to assign V, D and J gene segments. For a sequence to be retained, at least a six-nucleotide match to both a V gene segment and a J gene segment was required. A rearrangement was called productive if the CDR3 had no stop codons and remained in frame with V and J, and every other rearrangement was called non-productive. CDR3 was defined according to IMGT convention as the region running from the second conserved V-encoded cysteine to the conserved J-encoded phenylalanine. Sequences without an unambiguous match to a single V gene segment were excluded from the earlier analysis of approximately 600 of the donors. In an earlier analysis of 587 of the donors, V segments were called functional above 56.7% productive rearrangements and were called segregating when the between-donor standard deviation exceeded 5%. A statistical classification framework was developed to diagnose cytomegalovirus status using the catalog of TCR beta chain sequences. In a later analysis, TCR nucleotide sequences were compared against IMGT/GENE-DB human TR gene sequences so that V and J genes could be assigned. Using the TCRdist pipeline, a later analysis assigned CDR3 sequences along with most-parsimonious VDJ recombination scenarios. In a later analysis, each TCR beta chain was defined by its CDR3 amino acid sequence together with its V-gene family, and reads lacking a unique V-gene family were excluded. In a later analysis, around 650 highly shared, low-generation-probability nucleotide sequences were removed to address suspected cross-contamination and a sequencing artifact. A later analysis calculated a clonal expansion index for each public chain from normalized within-repertoire ranks of inferred template counts. In a later analysis, generation probabilities were computed using a VDJ recombination model fitted to out-of-frame rearrangements, and the results were checked against IGoR. In a later analysis, TCR-TCR, TCR-HLA and TCR-CMV co-occurrence was scored with hypergeometric tests, and a repertoire-size bias correction was applied to TCR pairs. In a later analysis, false discovery rates were estimated by permuting HLA or CMV assignments 20 times. In a later analysis, co-occurring TCRs were grouped using DBSCAN, with TCRdist sequence similarity added in when clustering inside HLA-allele-positive subsets. Co-occurrence clustering excluded repertoires with fewer than 30,000 or more than 120,000 public chains, plus five with anomalous nucleotide sharing. In its TCRdb copy, this immuneACCESS table keeps in-frame sequences only and misses some clones. Where compared with another copy, unresolved V genes explain less than half of these, and the others have no known cause. That table supplies the V and J calls and clone size; D and trimming were determined from the DNA. The data table for this sample lists some 47,000 clones. The top ten clones comprise 2% to 2.5% of the sample.

The germline V gene provides CDR1 SGHDT and CDR2 YYEEEE. From cysteine to phenylalanine, the CDR3 is 13 amino acids long. Of the read, only the CDR3 DNA is kept; its 39 bases are in frame from base 1. V and J are trimmed by 5 bases and 6 bases, and the gene matches miss 4 bases of the junction. The chain uses TRBV5-6 and TRBJ1-4; 7 bases in between match TRBD1. The sequence derives from a middle-aged woman in good health and CMV-seronegative. Material for sequencing was PBMCs. The CDR3 protein: CASRYGQDEKLFF. The base sequence is TGTGCCAGCAGATACGGACAGGATGAAAAACTGTTTTTT.